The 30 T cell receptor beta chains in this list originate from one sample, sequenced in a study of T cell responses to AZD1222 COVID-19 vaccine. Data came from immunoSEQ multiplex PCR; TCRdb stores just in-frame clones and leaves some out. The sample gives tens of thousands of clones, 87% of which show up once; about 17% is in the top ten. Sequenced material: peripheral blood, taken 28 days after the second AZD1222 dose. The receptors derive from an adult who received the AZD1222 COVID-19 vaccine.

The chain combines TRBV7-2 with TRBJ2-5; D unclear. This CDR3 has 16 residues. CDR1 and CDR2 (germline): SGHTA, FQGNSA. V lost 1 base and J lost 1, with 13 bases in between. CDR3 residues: CASSLGYEVGQETQYF. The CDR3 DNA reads TGTGCCAGCAGCTTAGGGTACGAGGTGGGCCAAGAGACCCAGTACTTC.

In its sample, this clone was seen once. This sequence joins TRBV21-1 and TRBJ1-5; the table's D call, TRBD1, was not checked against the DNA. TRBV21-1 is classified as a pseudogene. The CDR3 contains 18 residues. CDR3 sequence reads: CASSKSRDREVRNQPQHF. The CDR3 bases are TGTGCCAGCAGCAAGTCAAGGGACAGGGAGGTTCGCAATCAGCCCCAGCATTTT.

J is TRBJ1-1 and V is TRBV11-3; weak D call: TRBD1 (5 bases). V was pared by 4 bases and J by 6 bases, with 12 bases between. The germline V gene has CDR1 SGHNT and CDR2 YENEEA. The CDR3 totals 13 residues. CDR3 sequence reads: CASSSTVVSEAFF. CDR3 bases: TGTGCCAGCAGCTCGACAGTCGTTTCTGAAGCTTTCTTT.

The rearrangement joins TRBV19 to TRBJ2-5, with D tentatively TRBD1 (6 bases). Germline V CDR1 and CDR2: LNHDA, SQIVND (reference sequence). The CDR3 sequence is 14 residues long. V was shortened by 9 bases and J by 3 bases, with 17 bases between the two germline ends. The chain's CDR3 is CARRLDRDKETQYF. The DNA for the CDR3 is TGTGCCAGGAGACTTGACCGGGACAAAGAGACCCAGTACTTC.

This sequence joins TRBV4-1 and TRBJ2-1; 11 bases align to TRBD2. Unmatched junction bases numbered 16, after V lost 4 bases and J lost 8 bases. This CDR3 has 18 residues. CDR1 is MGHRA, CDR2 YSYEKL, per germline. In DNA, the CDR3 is TGCGCCAGCAGCCGCGGTAGCGGGGGGGGGACTCTGTTCGATGAGCAGTTCTTC. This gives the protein CASSRGSGGGTLFDEQFF.

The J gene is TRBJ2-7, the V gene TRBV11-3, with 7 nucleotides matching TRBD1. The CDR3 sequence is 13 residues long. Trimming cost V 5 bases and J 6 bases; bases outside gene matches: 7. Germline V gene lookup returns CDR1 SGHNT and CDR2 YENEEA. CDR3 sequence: CASSVTGLSEQYF. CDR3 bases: TGTGCCAGCAGCGTGACAGGGCTTTCCGAGCAGTACTTC.

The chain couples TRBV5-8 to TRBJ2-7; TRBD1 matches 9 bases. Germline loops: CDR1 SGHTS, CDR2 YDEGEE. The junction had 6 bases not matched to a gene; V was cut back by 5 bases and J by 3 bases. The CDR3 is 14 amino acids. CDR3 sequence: CASRRTGANYEQYF. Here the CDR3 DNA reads TGTGCCAGCAGACGGACAGGGGCCAACTACGAGCAGTACTTC.

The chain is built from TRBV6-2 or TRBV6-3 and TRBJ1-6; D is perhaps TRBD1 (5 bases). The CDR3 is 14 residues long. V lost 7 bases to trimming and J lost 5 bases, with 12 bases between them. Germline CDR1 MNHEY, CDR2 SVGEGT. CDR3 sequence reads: CASNPGTNNSPLHF. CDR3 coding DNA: TGTGCCAGCAACCCGGGGACGAATAATTCACCCCTCCACTTT.

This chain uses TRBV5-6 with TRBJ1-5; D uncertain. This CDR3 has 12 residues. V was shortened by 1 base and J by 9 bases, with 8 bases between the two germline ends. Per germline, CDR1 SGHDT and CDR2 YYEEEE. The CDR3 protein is CASSLSGGPQHF. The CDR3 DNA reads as TGTGCCAGCAGCTTGTCCGGTGGGCCCCAGCATTTT.

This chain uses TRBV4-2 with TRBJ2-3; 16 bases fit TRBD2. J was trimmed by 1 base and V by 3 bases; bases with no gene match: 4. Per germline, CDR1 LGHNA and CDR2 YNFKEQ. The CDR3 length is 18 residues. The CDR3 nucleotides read TGTGCCAGCAGCCATTCCGGGACTAGCGGGGGGGGCACAGATACGCAGTATTTT. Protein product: CASSHSGTSGGGTDTQYF.

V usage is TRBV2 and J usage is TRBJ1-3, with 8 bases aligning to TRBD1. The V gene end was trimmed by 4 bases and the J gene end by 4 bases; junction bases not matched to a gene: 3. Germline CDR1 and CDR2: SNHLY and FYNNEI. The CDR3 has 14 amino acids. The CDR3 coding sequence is TGTGCCAGCAGTGCAACAGGGGGAGGAAACACCATATATTTT. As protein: CASSATGGGNTIYF.

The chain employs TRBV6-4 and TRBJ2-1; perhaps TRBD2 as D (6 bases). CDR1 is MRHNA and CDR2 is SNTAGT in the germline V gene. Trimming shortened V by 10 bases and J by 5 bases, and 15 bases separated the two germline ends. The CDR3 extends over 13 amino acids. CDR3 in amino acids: CAILKASDNEQFF. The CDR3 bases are TGTGCCATACTTAAGGCTAGCGACAATGAGCAGTTCTTC.

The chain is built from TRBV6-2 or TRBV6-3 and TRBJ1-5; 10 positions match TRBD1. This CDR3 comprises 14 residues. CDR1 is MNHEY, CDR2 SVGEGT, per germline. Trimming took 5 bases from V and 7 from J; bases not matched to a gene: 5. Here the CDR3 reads CASSRDRGIQPQHF. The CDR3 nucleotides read TGTGCCAGCAGTCGGGACAGGGGAATACAGCCCCAGCATTTT.

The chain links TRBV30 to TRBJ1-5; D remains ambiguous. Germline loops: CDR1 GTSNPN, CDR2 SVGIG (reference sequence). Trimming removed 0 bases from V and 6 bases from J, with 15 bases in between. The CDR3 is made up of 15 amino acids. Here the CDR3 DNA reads TGTGCCTGGAGTGTTGGAGGGAGCTTACTTCAGCCCCAGCATTTT. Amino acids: CAWSVGGSLLQPQHF. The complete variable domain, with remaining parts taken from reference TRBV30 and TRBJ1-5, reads SQTIHQWPATLVQPVGSPLSLECTVEGTSNPNLYWYRQAAGRGLQLLFYSVGIGQISSEVPQNLSASRPQDRQFILSSKKLLLSDSGFYLCAWSVGGSLLQPQHFGDGTRLSIL.

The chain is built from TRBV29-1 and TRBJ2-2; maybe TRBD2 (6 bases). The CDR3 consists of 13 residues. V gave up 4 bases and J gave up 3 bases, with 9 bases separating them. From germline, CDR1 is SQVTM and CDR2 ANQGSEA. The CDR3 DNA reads TGCAGCGTTGCCGGGAGTTACACCGGGGAGCTGTTTTTT. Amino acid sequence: CSVAGSYTGELFF.

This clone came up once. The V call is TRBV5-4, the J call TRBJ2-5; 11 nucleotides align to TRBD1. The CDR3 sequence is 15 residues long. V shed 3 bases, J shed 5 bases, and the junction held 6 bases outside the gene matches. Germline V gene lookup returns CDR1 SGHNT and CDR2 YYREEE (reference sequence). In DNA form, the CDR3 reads TGTGCCAGCAGCTACGGACAGGGGGCCGGCGAGACCCAGTACTTC. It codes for CASSYGQGAGETQYF.

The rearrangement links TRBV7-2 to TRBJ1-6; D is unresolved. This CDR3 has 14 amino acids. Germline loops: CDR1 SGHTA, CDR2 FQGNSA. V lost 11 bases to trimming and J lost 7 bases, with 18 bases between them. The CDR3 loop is CACALSPGNSPLHF. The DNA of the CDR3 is TGTGCCTGCGCCCTGTCGCCAGGAAATTCACCCCTCCACTTT. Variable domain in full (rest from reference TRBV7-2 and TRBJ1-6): GAGVSQSPSNKVTEKGKDVELRCDPISGHTALYWYRQSLGQGLEFLIYFQGNSAPDKSGLPSDRFSAERTGGSVSTLTIQRTQQEDSAVYLCACALSPGNSPLHFGNGTRLTVT.

The CDR3 DNA follows: TGTGCCAGCTCATCAGCGAACACCGGGGAGCTGTTTTTT. Its protein is CASSSANTGELFF. The gene calls are TRBV18 and TRBJ2-2; D is uncertain. Germline-derived CDR1 and CDR2 are KGHSH and LQKENI. Trimming removed 5 bases from V and 0 bases from J, with 4 bases in between. The CDR3 sequence is 13 residues long.

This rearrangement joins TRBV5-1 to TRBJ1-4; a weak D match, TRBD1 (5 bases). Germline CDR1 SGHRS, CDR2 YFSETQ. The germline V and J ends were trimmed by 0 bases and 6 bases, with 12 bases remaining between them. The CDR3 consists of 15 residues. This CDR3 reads CASSLASTRDEKLFF. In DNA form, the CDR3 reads TGCGCCAGCAGCTTGGCCAGCACCAGGGATGAAAAACTGTTTTTT.

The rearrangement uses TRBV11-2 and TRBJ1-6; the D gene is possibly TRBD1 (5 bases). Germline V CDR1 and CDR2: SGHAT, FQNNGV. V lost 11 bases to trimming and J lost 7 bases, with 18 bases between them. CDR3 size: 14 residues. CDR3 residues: CAPGEGERNSPLHF. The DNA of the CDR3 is TGTGCCCCCGGGGAAGGGGAACGAAATTCACCCCTCCACTTT.

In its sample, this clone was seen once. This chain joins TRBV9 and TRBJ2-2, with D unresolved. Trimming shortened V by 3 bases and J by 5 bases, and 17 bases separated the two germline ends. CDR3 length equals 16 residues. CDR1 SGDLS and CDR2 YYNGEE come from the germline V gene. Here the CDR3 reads CASSGEWVARTGELFF. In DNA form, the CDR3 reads TGTGCCAGCAGCGGTGAATGGGTGGCGCGGACCGGGGAGCTGTTTTTT.

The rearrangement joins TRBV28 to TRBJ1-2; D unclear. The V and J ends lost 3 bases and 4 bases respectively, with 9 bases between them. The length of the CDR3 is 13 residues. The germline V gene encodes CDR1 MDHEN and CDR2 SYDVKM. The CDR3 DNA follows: TGTGCCAGCAGTTTTGGATCTCTCTATGGCTACACCTTC. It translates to CASSFGSLYGYTF.

CDR3 bases: TGTGCCAGCAGTTACCGCATGGATCAGCCCCAGCATTTT. Its translation: CASSYRMDQPQHF. V usage is TRBV7-2 and J usage is TRBJ1-5; D unclear. The CDR3 runs 13 residues. Germline CDR1 and CDR2: SGHTA and FQGNSA. V shed 6 bases and J shed 5 bases, with 11 bases lying between them. The full variable domain, completed using reference TRBV7-2 and TRBJ1-5, is GAGVSQSPSNKVTEKGKDVELRCDPISGHTALYWYRQSLGQGLEFLIYFQGNSAPDKSGLPSDRFSAERTGGSVSTLTIQRTQQEDSAVYLCASSYRMDQPQHFGDGTRLSIL.

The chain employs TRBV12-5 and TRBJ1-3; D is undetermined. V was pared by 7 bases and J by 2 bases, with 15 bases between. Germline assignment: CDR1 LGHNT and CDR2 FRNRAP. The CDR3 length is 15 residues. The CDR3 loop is CASENTRAPGNTIYF. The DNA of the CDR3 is TGTGCTAGTGAAAACACGAGGGCCCCTGGAAACACCATATATTTT.

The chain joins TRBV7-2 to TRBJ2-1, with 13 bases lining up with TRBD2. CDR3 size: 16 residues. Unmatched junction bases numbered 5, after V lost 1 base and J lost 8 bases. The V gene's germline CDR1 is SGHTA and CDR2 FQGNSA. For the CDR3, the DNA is TGTGCCAGCAGCTTAGAACTAGCGGGGGGGGTCTATGAGCAGTTCTTC. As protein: CASSLELAGGVYEQFF.

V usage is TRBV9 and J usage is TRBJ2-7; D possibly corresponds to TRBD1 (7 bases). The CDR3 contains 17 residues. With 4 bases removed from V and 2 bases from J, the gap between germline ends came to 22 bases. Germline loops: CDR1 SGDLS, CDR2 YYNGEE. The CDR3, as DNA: TGTGCCAGCAGCCCAGAGGGAGGACAGGTGGGAACCTACGAGCAGTACTTC. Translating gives CASSPEGGQVGTYEQYF.

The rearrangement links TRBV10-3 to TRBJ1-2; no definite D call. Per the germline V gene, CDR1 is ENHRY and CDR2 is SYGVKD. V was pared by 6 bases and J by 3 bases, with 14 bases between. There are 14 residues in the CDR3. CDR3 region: CAISENPEDYGYTF. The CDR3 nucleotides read TGTGCCATCAGCGAAAACCCTGAGGACTATGGCTACACCTTC.

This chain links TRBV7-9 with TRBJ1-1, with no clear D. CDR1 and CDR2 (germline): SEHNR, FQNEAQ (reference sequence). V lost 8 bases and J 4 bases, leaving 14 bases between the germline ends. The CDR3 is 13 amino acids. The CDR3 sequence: CASGGVWGTEAFF. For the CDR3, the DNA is TGTGCCAGCGGCGGCGTGTGGGGCACTGAAGCTTTCTTT. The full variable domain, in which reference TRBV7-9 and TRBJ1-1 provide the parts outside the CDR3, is DTGVSQNPRHKITKRGQNVTFRCDPISEHNRLYWYRQTLGQGPEFLTYFQNEAQLEKSRLLSDRFSAERPKGSFSTLEIQRTEQGDSAMYLCASGGVWGTEAFFGQGTRLTVV.

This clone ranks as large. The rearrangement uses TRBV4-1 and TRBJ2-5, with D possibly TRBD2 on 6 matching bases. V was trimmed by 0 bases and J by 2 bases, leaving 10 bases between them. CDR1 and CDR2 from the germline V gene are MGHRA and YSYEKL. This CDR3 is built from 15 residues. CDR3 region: CASSQDFSGQETQYF. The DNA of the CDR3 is TGCGCCAGCAGCCAAGATTTTAGCGGACAAGAGACCCAGTACTTC.

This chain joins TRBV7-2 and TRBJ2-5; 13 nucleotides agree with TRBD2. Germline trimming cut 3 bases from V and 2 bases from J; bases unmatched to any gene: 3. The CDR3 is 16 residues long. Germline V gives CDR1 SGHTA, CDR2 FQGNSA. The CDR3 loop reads CASSLALAGGQETQYF. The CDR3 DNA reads TGTGCCAGCAGCTTGGCACTAGCGGGGGGGCAAGAGACCCAGTACTTC.